The rows below give T cell receptor beta chains drawn from one sample of a study of PD-1 blockade in classical Hodgkin lymphoma. The method was immunoSEQ multiplex PCR; TCRdb's version includes in-frame clones alone and lacks a portion of them. This table has about 92,000 clones, 65% to 85% appearing once. The starting material was peripheral blood mononuclear cells (PBMCs), obtained before the fourth cycle of nivolumab. These receptors came from a human donor with classical Hodgkin lymphoma. Both conserved end residues are part of each CDR3. Each record gives: V gene, J gene, CDR3 protein.

TRBV2,TRBJ2-7,CASSVGAAGGPEAYEQYF
TRBV5-4,TRBJ1-2,CASSLAGTYGYTF
TRBV29-1,TRBJ2-3,CSVENGLAVSADTQYF
TRBV6-1,TRBJ1-1,CASSEGTFSTTAFF
TRBV4-1,TRBJ2-2,CASSQDPLAGLTGELFF
TRBV4-3,TRBJ2-2,CASSQVPPGVNTGELFF
TRBV7-2,TRBJ2-7,CASSLVFGTGPEQYF
TRBV5-5,TRBJ1-5,CASSLGQEQPQHF
TRBV11-1,TRBJ2-3,CASSLRQGETDTQYF
TRBV11-3,TRBJ2-2,CASSFYPGTGAPGELFF
TRBV11-3,TRBJ2-7,CASSDSLGGHEQYF
TRBV30,TRBJ1-2,CAWSISGGRYTF
TRBV4-1,TRBJ1-2,CASSHPGTIGGYTF
TRBV18,TRBJ2-7,CATKAGGSHEQYF
TRBV7-2,TRBJ1-3,CASSSDRVGNTIYF
TRBV5-1,TRBJ1-1,CASSSDSAESLAEAFF
TRBV5-6,TRBJ2-7,CASHIFSGQGSYEQYF
TRBV18,TRBJ1-5,CASSPPPGAGQPQHF
TRBV10-3,TRBJ1-2,CAINQGTGNYGYTF
TRBV11-2,TRBJ2-7,CASSLGQDSYEQYF
TRBV7-9,TRBJ1-1,CASSLEVSEAFF
TRBV5-4,TRBJ2-5,CASSGDSLREETQYF
TRBV11-1,TRBJ2-3,CASSLARGLESDTQYF
TRBV6-5,TRBJ2-7,CASSYGAGNKQYF
TRBV7-8,TRBJ2-5,CASSLSFSGSRETQYF
TRBV29-1,TRBJ2-1,CSGTTYNEQFF
TRBV5-1,TRBJ1-5,CASSLATDQPQHF
TRBV6-1,TRBJ2-2,CASTRDKNTGELFF
TRBV28,TRBJ1-1,CASSLPDRGVNTEAFF
TRBV29-1,TRBJ2-3,CSSRFTVADTQYF
TRBV9,TRBJ2-5,CASSVASRLGETQYF
TRBV5-4,TRBJ2-1,CASSASRDFLNEQFF
TRBV13,TRBJ2-3,CASSLGLRTDTQYF
TRBV6-5,TRBJ2-1,CASSLAGSGGNEQFF
TRBV30,TRBJ2-7,CAWSVLEGSEQYF
TRBV18,TRBJ2-5,CASSPRTGETQYF
TRBV7-9,TRBJ1-1,CASSLDTNTEAFF
TRBV5-1,TRBJ1-3,CASSLSQSTSGNTIYF
TRBV27,TRBJ2-2,CASSLLGVGGNTGELFF
TRBV27,TRBJ2-1,CASSFIGLEGREQFF
TRBV7-8,TRBJ2-1,CASSFGDRGLNEQFF
TRBV6-5,TRBJ2-7,CASTGPGIYEQYF
TRBV30,TRBJ2-5,CAWTTSQETQYF
TRBV7-2,TRBJ1-1,CASSPRRGTNTEAFF
TRBV5-1,TRBJ1-2,CASSPQGENYGYTF
TRBV5-5,TRBJ1-1,CASGAAGEAFF
TRBV5-1,TRBJ2-1,CASSLEVGSYNEQFF
TRBV7-2,TRBJ1-4,CASSPPPGGANEKLFF
TRBV29-1,TRBJ2-7,CSVASRTGSTEQYF
TRBV5-1,TRBJ2-7,CASSLVLAGGGYEQYF
TRBV10-3,TRBJ1-2,CAIGTPGGYTF
TRBV5-1,TRBJ2-6,CASSADLDWSSGANVLTF
TRBV7-8,TRBJ2-5,CASSQRPGTSGETQYF
TRBV5-1,TRBJ2-5,CASSLGDREETQYF
TRBV5-1,TRBJ2-2,CASSLATSANTGELFF
TRBV7-2,TRBJ2-7,CASSQDSYEQYF